Each of the 9 T cell receptor beta chains below was sequenced from the same sample in a study of CD8+ T cells in alopecia areata. RNA, once extracted, was reverse transcribed into cDNA for use as the sequencing template. Profiled with immunoSEQ multiplex PCR; TCRdb holds only in-frame clones, not every one. This sample has 110,000 or so clones, with 55% to 65% found just once. Material for sequencing was CD4+ T cells sorted from blood. The receptors originated from a human donor in good health.

The chain combines TRBV9 with TRBJ2-3; possibly TRBD1 for D (5 bases). The V gene lost 4 bases and the J gene lost 3 bases, with 9 bases spanning the gap. This CDR3 is 13 amino acids long. Germline V CDR1 and CDR2: SGDLS, YYNGEE. For the CDR3, the DNA is TGTGCCAGCAGCATCCAGGGAACAGATACGCAGTATTTT. Amino acid sequence: CASSIQGTDTQYF.

This clone occurred a few times. CDR3 protein: CASSDYPSGSSYEQYF. The CDR3 DNA follows: TGTGCCAGCAGCGACTATCCTAGCGGGAGCTCCTACGAGCAGTACTTC. The V gene is TRBV9, the J gene TRBJ2-7, with 10 bases lining up with TRBD2. Trimming at V came to 3 bases and at J to 0 bases, leaving 6 bases not matched to a gene. The CDR3 spans 16 residues. Per germline, CDR1 SGDLS and CDR2 YYNGEE.

The chain recombines TRBV30 with TRBJ2-6; TRBD1 agrees at 10 bases. The CDR3 runs 16 residues. Per the germline V gene, CDR1 is GTSNPN and CDR2 is SVGIG (reference sequence). The trim removed 7 bases at V and 2 bases at J, leaving 8 bases unmatched. The CDR3 nucleotides read TGTGCCTCCCTGGGACAGGGGAGCCCTGGGGCCAACGTCCTGACTTTC. Protein product: CASLGQGSPGANVLTF. Using reference TRBV30 and TRBJ2-6 for the parts outside the CDR3, the full variable domain is SQTIHQWPATLVQPVGSPLSLECTVEGTSNPNLYWYRQAAGRGLQLLFYSVGIGQISSEVPQNLSASRPQDRQFILSSKKLLLSDSGFYLCASLGQGSPGANVLTFGAGSRLTVL.

This chain connects TRBV29-1 to TRBJ2-2; a weak D match, TRBD2 (5 bases). The V gene's germline CDR1 is SQVTM and CDR2 ANQGSEA. The CDR3 totals 13 residues. CDR3 coding DNA: TGCAGTGTGGAGGCCTCGGTTACCGGGGAGCTGTTTTTT. It codes for CSVEASVTGELFF.

The rearrangement links TRBV13 to TRBJ2-4, with TRBD1 as a possible D gene (6 bases). The germline V gene encodes CDR1 PRHDT and CDR2 FYEKMQ (reference sequence). The CDR3 contains 15 residues. Trimming removed 4 bases at V and 0 bases at J, with 10 bases between. DNA of the CDR3: TGTGCCAGCAGCTCTCAGGGGTCAGCCAAAAACATTCAGTACTTC. It encodes CASSSQGSAKNIQYF.

This CDR3 is CSATRQGAYEQYF. For the CDR3, the DNA is TGCAGCGCAACAAGACAGGGAGCCTACGAGCAGTACTTC. This chain joins TRBV29-1 and TRBJ2-7; TRBD1 matches at 7 bases. The germline CDR1 and CDR2 sequences are SQVTM and ANQGSEA. This CDR3 is 13 amino acids long. The trim removed 7 bases at V and 2 bases at J, leaving 8 bases unmatched.

This clone was detected once. The chain joins TRBV5-1 to TRBJ2-7, with 7 bases identical to TRBD1. The V gene's germline CDR1 is SGHRS and CDR2 YFSETQ. The CDR3 has 15 amino acids. With V trimmed by 4 bases and J by 0 bases, 7 bases remained unmatched. This CDR3 reads CASSPGTVNSYEQYF. CDR3 nucleotide sequence: TGCGCCAGCAGCCCGGGGACAGTGAACTCCTACGAGCAGTACTTC.

V gene TRBV5-1 combines with J gene TRBJ2-2, with no clear D. Germline V gives CDR1 SGHRS, CDR2 YFSETQ. The ends were cut back, 4 bases at V and 1 base at J, with 2 bases in the middle. The CDR3 spans 12 residues. CDR3 loop: CASSQNTGELFF. The CDR3 DNA sequence: TGCGCCAGCAGCCAGAACACCGGGGAGCTGTTTTTT.

V is TRBV9 and J is TRBJ2-5; D is ambiguous. Looked up from germline, CDR1 is SGDLS and CDR2 is YYNGEE. The CDR3 has 15 amino acids. Trimming pared 0 bases from V and 1 base from J, leaving 10 bases between. DNA of the CDR3: TGTGCCAGCAGCGTAGCTAGTGGCAGCCAAGAGACCCAGTACTTC. Translating gives CASSVASGSQETQYF.